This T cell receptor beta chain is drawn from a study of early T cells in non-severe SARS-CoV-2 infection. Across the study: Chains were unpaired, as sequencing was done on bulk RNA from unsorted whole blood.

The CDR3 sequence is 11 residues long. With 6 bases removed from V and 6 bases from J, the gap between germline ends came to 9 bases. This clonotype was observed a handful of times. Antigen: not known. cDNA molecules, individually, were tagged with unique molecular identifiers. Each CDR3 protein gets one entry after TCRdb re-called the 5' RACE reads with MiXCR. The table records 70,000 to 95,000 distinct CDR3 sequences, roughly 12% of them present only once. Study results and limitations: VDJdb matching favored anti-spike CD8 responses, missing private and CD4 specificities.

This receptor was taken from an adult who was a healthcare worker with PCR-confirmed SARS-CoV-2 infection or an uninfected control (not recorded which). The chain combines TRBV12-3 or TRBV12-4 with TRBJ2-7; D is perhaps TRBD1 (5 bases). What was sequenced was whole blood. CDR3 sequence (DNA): TGTGCCAGCAGCAGGACACGCGAGCAGTACTTC. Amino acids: CASSRTREQYF.